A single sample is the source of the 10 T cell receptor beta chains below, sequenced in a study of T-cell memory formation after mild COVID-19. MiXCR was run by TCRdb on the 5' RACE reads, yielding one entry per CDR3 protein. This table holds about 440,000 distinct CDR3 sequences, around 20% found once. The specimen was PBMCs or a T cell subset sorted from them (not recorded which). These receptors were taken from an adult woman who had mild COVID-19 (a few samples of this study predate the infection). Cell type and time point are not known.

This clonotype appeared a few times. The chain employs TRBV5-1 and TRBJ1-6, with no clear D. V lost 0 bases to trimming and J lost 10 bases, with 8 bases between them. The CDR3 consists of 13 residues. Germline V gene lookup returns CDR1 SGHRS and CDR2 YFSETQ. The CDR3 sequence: CASSLVEGSPLHF. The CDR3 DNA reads TGCGCCAGCAGCTTGGTGGAGGGCTCACCCCTCCACTTT.

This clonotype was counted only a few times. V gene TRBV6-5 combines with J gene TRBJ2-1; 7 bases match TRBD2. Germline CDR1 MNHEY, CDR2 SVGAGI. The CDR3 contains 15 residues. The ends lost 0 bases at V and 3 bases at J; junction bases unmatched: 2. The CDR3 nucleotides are TGTGCCAGCAGTTACTCGGCTAGCGGCTACAATGAGCAGTTCTTC. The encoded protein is CASSYSASGYNEQFF.

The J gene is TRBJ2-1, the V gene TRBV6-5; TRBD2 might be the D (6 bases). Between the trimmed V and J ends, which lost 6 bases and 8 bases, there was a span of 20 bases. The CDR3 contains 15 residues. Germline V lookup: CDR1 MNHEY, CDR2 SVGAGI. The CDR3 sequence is CASRKGLPLDDEQFF. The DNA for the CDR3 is TGTGCCAGCAGGAAAGGACTACCCCTAGATGATGAGCAGTTCTTC.

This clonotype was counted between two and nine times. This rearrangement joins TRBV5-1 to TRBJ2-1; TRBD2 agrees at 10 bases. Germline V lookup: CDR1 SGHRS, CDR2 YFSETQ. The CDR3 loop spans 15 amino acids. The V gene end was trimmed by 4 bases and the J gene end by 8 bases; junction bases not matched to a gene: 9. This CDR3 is CASSQIAGGLDEQFF. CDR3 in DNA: TGCGCCAGCAGCCAAATAGCGGGGGGTCTGGATGAGCAGTTCTTC.

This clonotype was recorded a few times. The CDR3 DNA reads TGTGCCTGGAGCCCTAGGGTAACCGGGGAGCTGTTTTTT. Translation gives CAWSPRVTGELFF. The V and J genes are TRBV30 and TRBJ2-2; D call uncertain. With 3 bases removed from V and 5 bases from J, the gap between germline ends came to 10 bases. This CDR3 spans 13 amino acids. The V gene's germline CDR1 is GTSNPN and CDR2 SVGIG (reference sequence). The complete variable domain, with remaining parts taken from reference TRBV30 and TRBJ2-2, reads SQTIHQWPATLVQPVGSPLSLECTVEGTSNPNLYWYRQAAGRGLQLLFYSVGIGQISSEVPQNLSASRPQDRQFILSSKKLLLSDSGFYLCAWSPRVTGELFFGEGSRLTVL.

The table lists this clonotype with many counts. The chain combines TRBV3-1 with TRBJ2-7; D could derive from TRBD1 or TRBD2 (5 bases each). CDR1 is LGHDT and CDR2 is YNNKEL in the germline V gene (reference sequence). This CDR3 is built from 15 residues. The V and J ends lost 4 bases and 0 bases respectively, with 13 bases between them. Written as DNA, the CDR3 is TGTGCCAGCAGCCTGAGGGGTTCAGCCTCCTACGAGCAGTACTTC. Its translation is CASSLRGSASYEQYF.

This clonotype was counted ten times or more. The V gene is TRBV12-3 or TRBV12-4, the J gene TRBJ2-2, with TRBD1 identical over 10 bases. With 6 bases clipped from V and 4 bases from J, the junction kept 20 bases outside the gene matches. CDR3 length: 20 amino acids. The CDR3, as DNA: TGTGCCAGCAGCAGTATACGAAACCAACCGGGACAGGGGAGCACCGGGGAGCTGTTTTTT. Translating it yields CASSSIRNQPGQGSTGELFF.

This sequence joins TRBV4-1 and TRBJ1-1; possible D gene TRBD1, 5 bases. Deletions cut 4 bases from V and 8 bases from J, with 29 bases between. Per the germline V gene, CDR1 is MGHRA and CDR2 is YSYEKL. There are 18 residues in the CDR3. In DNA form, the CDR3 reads TGCGCCAGCAGCCCCATTGTGTCGGTCCCAAAAGGGGATGTCGAAGCTTTCTTT. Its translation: CASSPIVSVPKGDVEAFF.

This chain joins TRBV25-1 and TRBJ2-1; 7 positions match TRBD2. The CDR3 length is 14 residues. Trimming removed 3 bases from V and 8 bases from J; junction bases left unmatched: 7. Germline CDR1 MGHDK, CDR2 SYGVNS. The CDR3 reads CASSDPTSIDEQFF. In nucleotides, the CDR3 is TGTGCCAGCAGTGATCCGACTAGCATCGATGAGCAGTTCTTC.

CDR3 nucleotides: TGTGCCAGCAGTTTGACGGGGGATCCCTCTCACAACAATGAGCAGTTCTTC. Its protein is CASSLTGDPSHNNEQFF. The chain links TRBV27 to TRBJ2-1, with D possibly TRBD2 on 6 matching bases. V lost 3 bases, J lost 5 bases, and 20 bases lay in between. From germline, CDR1 is MNHEY and CDR2 SMNVEV (reference sequence). There are 17 residues in the CDR3.